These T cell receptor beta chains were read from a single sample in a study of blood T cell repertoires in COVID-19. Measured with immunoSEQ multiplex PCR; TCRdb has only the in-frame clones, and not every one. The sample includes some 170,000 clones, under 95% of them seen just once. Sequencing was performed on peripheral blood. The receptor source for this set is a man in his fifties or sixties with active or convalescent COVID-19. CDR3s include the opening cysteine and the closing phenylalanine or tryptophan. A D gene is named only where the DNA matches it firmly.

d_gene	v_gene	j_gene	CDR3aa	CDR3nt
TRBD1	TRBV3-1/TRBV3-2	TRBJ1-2	CASSRDRGSGYTF	TGTGCCAGCAGCCGGGACAGAGGGAGTGGCTACACCTTC
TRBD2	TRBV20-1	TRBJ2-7	CSAASGFEQYF	TGCAGTGCCGCTAGCGGTTTCGAGCAGTACTTC
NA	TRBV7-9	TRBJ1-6	CASSPRVADSPLHF	TGTGCCAGCAGCCCGAGAGTTGCCGATTCACCCCTCCACTTT
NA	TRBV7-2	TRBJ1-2	CASSPQGHPTNYGYTF	TGTGCCAGCAGCCCGCAGGGACACCCGACTAACTATGGCTACACCTTC
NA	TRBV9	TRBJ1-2	CASSVAQGLPYGYTF	TGTGCCAGCAGCGTAGCCCAGGGTCTCCCCTATGGCTACACCTTC
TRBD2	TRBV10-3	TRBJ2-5	CAISGTSGMETQYF	TGTGCCATCAGCGGGACTAGCGGGATGGAGACCCAGTACTTC
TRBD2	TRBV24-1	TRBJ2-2	CATSDPTSGRTGELFF	TGTGCCACCAGTGATCCCACTAGCGGGAGGACCGGGGAGCTGTTTTTT
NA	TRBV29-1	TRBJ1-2	CSVPGWEDYGYTF	TGCAGCGTTCCAGGGTGGGAAGACTATGGCTACACCTTC
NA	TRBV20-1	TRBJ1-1	CSAGGQGGGDTEAFF	TGCAGTGCTGGTGGGCAGGGAGGAGGGGACACTGAAGCTTTCTTT
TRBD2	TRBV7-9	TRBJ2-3	CASGIAGLSTDTQYF	TGTGCCAGCGGAATAGCGGGGCTAAGCACAGATACGCAGTATTTT
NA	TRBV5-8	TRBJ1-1	CASSLVASGAFF	TGTGCCAGCAGTTTAGTGGCCAGCGGAGCTTTCTTT
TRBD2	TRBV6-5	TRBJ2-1	CASAVSGEYNEQFF	TGTGCCAGCGCCGTTAGCGGGGAATACAATGAGCAGTTCTTC